These 8 T cell receptor beta chains originate from one sample sequenced in a study of patients and donors after allogeneic stem cell transplantation. Using its own MiXCR run on the RT-PCR reads, TCRdb lists one record per CDR3 protein. Counted here are about a million distinct CDR3 sequences, around 17% occurring once; the ten biggest clones make up roughly 6.4%. The sample taken for sequencing was blood, either unsorted or a sorted T cell fraction (not recorded which). These receptor sequences come from a human donor who was either an allogeneic HSCT recipient or a stem cell or donor lymphocyte infusion donor (not recorded which). It is not recorded whose cells these are; they may come from a transplant donor.

The V and J genes are TRBV5-8 and TRBJ2-7; D remains unclear. CDR1 SGHTS and CDR2 YDEGEE come from the germline V gene. CDR3 length: 13 residues. The germline V and J ends were trimmed by 6 bases and 2 bases, with 12 bases remaining between them. CDR3 sequence reads: CASNTGLTYEQYF. Written as DNA, the CDR3 is TGTGCCAGCAACACGGGCCTAACCTACGAGCAGTACTTC.

This clonotype was counted only a few times. The chain has TRBV7-9 and TRBJ2-7; D not certain. Germline assignment: CDR1 SEHNR and CDR2 FQNEAQ (reference sequence). This CDR3 has 13 amino acids. Trimming pared 5 bases from V and 2 bases from J, leaving 10 bases between. The CDR3 sequence: CASSLTLAYEQYF. The CDR3 DNA follows: TGTGCCAGCAGCCTCACTCTTGCCTACGAGCAGTACTTC.

This clonotype came up a few times. One end of the junction does not line up with germline, which may come from a read error. J is TRBJ2-6 and V is TRBV5-1; D unresolved. This CDR3 has 15 residues. CDR1 is SGHRS, CDR2 YFSETQ, per germline. In DNA, the CDR3 is TGTGCCAGCAGCTTGGTACTCTCTGGGGCCAACGTCCTGACTTTC. Translating it yields CASSLVLSGANVLTF.

V gene TRBV20-1 combines with J gene TRBJ1-2, with D uncertain. The CDR3 consists of 13 residues. CDR1 DFQATT and CDR2 SNEGSKA come from the germline V gene (reference sequence). Trimming took off 2 bases at V and 7 bases at J, with 14 bases between the two ends. CDR3 protein: CSARTIRTGGYTF. CDR3 DNA: TGCAGTGCTAGAACTATCCGTACTGGTGGCTACACCTTC.

The V and J genes are TRBV7-6 and TRBJ2-3; 8 nucleotides line up with TRBD1. This CDR3 is built from 16 residues. The germline CDR1 and CDR2 sequences are SGHVS and FNYEAQ. Unmatched junction bases numbered 6, after V lost 3 bases and J lost 1 base. The CDR3 DNA is TGTGCCAGCAGCTTCTGGACAGGGTTGGGCACAGATACGCAGTATTTT. This encodes CASSFWTGLGTDTQYF.

The chain carries TRBV18 and TRBJ2-3; maybe TRBD1 (6 bases). V lost 3 bases and J 0 bases, leaving 13 bases between the germline ends. There are 16 residues in the CDR3. Per the germline V gene, CDR1 is KGHSH and CDR2 is LQKENI. The chain's CDR3 is CASSPSGTLSTDTQYF. The CDR3 nucleotides are TGTGCCAGCTCACCGTCCGGGACACTTAGCACAGATACGCAGTATTTT.

This clonotype was detected a few times. The rearrangement joins TRBV5-6 to TRBJ2-1; D is possibly TRBD1 (5 bases). Germline loops: CDR1 SGHDT, CDR2 YYEEEE. V dropped 1 base and J dropped 3 bases, with 8 bases sitting between them. The CDR3 loop spans 14 amino acids. The CDR3 DNA sequence: TGTGCCAGCAGCTTGTATAGGGGCTACAATGAGCAGTTCTTC. Encoded protein: CASSLYRGYNEQFF. Using reference TRBV5-6 and TRBJ2-1 for the parts outside the CDR3, the full variable domain is DAGVTQSPTHLIKTRGQQVTLRCSPKSGHDTVSWYQQALGQGPQFIFQYYEEEERQRGNFPDRFSGHQFPNYSSELNVNALLLGDSALYLCASSLYRGYNEQFFGPGTRLTVL.

The rearrangement links TRBV7-8 to TRBJ2-1; 14 nucleotides line up with TRBD2. Germline V gene lookup returns CDR1 SGHVS and CDR2 FQNEAQ. CDR3 length equals 20 residues. Unmatched junction bases numbered 13, after V lost 4 bases and J lost 2 bases. CDR3 sequence reads: CASSYTGTSGSRQAYNEQFF. CDR3 bases: TGTGCCAGCAGCTACACCGGGACTAGCGGGAGCAGACAGGCCTACAATGAGCAGTTCTTC.